This T cell receptor (beta chain) was identified during a study of CD8+CD57+ T cells in acquired aplastic anemia. In the study overall: The average for DNA from sorted CD4+ and CD8+ cells was roughly 3 ug.

General study points: Sharing between patients and controls was observed for roughly 30 CD8+ CDR3 sequences.

Germline V lookup: CDR1 MDHEN, CDR2 SYDVKM. V was cut by 6 bases and J by 3 bases, with 9 bases left in between. The CDR3 has 13 residues. CDR3 and TCR beta VDJ profiling relied on a genomic DNA template. TCRdb reprocessed the reads via MiXCR and lists one record per CDR3 protein. Of about 470,000 distinct CDR3 sequences listed, under 40% are singletons. The sequenced patients had an expansion of CD8+CD57+ cells seen by flow cytometry. The enrolled patients all had severe acquired aplastic anemia. This clonotype was counted a few times. As yet, its antigen is unknown. The sequenced sample consisted of sorted CD4+, CD8+, or CD8+CD57+ T cells (not recorded which) from PBMCs. The chain has TRBV28 and TRBJ1-5; D unclear. The clonotype originates from a human donor with aplastic anemia. The CDR3: CASSGPNNQPQHF. In DNA form, the CDR3 reads TGTGCCAGCAGCGGACCGAACAATCAGCCCCAGCATTTT.